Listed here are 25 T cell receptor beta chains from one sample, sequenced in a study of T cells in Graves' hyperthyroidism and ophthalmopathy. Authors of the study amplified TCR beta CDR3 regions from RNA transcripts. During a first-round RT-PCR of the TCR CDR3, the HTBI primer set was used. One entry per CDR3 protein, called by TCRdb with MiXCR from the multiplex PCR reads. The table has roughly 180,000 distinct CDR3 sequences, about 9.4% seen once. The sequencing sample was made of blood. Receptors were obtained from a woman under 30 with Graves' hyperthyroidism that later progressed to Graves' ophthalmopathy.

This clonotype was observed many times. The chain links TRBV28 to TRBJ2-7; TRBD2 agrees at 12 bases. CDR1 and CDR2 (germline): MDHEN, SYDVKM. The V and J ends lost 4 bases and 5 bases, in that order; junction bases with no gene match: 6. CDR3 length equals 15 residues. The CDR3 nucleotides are TGTGCCAGCAGTTCCCCTAGCGGGAGGGACCACGAGCAGTACTTC. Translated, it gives CASSSPSGRDHEQYF.

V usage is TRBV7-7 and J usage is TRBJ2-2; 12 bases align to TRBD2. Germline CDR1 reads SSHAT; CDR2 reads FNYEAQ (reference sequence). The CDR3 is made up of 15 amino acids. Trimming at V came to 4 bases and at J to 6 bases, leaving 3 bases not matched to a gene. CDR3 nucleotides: TGTGCCAGCAGCTCGGGACTAGCGGGTTCCGGGGAGCTGTTTTTT. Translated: CASSSGLAGSGELFF. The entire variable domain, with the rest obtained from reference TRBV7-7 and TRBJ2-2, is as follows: GAGVSQSPRYKVTKRGQDVTLRCDPISSHATLYWYQQALGQGPEFLTYFNYEAQPDKSGLPSDRFSAERPEGSISTLTIQRTEQRDSAMYRCASSSGLAGSGELFFGEGSRLTVL.

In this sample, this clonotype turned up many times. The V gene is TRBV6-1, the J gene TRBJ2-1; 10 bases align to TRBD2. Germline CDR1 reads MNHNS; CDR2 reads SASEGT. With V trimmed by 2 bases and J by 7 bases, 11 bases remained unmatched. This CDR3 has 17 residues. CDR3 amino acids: CASSEFGLAGVGNEQFF. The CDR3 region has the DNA TGTGCCAGCAGTGAATTTGGCCTAGCGGGGGTTGGGAATGAGCAGTTCTTC.

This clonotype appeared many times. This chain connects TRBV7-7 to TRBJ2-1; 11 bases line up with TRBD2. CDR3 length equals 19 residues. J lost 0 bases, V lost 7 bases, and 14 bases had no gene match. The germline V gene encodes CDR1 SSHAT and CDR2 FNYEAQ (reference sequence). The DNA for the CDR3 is TGTGCCAGCATGCTCCGGGTAGCGGGAGGGAAGAGCTCCTACAATGAGCAGTTCTTC. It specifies CASMLRVAGGKSSYNEQFF.

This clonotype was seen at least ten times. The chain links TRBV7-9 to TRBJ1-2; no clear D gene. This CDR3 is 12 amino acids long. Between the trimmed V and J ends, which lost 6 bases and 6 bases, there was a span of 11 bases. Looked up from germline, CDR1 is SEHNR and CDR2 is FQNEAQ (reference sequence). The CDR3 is CASSRRVDGYTF. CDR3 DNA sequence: TGTGCCAGCAGTAGAAGGGTGGATGGCTACACCTTC.

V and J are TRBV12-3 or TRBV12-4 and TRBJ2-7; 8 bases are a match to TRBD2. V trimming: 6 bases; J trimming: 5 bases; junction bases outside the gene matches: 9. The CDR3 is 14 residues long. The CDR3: CASRESGSGNEQYF. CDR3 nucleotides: TGTGCCAGCAGAGAAAGCGGGAGCGGGAACGAGCAGTACTTC.

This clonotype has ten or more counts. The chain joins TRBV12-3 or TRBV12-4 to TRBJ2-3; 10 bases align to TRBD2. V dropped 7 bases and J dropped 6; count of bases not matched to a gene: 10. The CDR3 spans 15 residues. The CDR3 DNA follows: TGTGCCAGCACCCCCGCACTAGCGGGAACTGATACGCAGTATTTT. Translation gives CASTPALAGTDTQYF.

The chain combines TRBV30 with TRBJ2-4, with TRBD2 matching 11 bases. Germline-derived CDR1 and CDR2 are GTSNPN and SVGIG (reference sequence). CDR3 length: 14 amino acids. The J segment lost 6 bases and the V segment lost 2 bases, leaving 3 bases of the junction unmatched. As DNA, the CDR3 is TGTGCCTGGAGTCTCGGGACTAGCGGAAACATTCAGTACTTC. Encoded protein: CAWSLGTSGNIQYF.

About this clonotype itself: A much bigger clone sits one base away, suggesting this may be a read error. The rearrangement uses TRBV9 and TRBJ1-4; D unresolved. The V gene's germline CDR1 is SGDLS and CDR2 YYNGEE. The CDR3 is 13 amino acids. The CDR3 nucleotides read TGTGCCAGCAGCGGGGCAACTAATGAAGAACTGTTTTTT. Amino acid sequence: CASSGATNEELFF.

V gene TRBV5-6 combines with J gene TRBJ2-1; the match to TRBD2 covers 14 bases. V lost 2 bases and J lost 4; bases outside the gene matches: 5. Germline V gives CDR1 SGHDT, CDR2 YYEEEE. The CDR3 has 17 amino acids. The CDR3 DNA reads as TGTGCCAGCAGCTTACCGACTAGCGGGAGGGCTTACAATGAGCAGTTCTTC. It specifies CASSLPTSGRAYNEQFF.

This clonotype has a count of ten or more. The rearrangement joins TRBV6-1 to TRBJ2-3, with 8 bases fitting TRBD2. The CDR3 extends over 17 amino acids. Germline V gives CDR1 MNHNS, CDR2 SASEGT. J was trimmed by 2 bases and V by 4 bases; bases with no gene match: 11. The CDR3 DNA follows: TGTGCCAGCAGTGCCAGCGGGGGTGTCCCCTTCACAGATACGCAGTATTTT. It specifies CASSASGGVPFTDTQYF.

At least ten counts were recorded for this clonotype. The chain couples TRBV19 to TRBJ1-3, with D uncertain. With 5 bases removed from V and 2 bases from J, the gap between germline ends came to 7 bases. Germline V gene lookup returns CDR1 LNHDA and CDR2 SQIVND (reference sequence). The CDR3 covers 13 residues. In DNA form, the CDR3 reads TGTGCCAGTAGTTACACAGCTGGAAACACCATATATTTT. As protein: CASSYTAGNTIYF. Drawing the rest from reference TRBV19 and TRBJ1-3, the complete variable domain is DGGITQSPKYLFRKEGQNVTLSCEQNLNHDAMYWYRQDPGQGLRLIYYSQIVNDFQKGDIAEGYSVSREKKESFPLTVTSAQKNPTAFYLCASSYTAGNTIYFGEGSWLTVV.

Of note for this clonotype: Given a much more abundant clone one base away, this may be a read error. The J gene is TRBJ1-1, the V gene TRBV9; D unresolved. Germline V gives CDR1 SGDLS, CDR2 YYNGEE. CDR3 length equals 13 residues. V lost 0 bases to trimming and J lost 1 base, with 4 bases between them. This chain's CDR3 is CASSVERNTEAFF. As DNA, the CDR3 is TGTGCCAGCAGCGTAGAGAGGAACACTGAAGCTTTCTTT.

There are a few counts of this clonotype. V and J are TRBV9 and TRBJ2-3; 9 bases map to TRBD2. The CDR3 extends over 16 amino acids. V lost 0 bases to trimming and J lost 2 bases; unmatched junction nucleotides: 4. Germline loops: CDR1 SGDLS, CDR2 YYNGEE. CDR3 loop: CASSVGASGITDTQYF. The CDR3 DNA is TGTGCCAGCAGCGTAGGAGCTAGCGGGATCACAGATACGCAGTATTTT.

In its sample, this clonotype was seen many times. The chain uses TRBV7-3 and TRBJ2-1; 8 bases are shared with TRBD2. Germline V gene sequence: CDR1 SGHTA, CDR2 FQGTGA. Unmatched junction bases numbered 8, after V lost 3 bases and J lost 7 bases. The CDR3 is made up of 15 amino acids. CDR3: CASSLASGYENEQFF. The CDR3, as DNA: TGTGCCAGCAGCTTGGCTAGCGGGTATGAGAATGAGCAGTTCTTC. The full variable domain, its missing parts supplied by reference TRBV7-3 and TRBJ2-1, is GAGVSQTPSNKVTEKGKYVELRCDPISGHTALYWYRQSLGQGPEFLIYFQGTGAADDSGLPNDRFFAVRPEGSVSTLKIQRTERGDSAVYLCASSLASGYENEQFFGPGTRLTVL.

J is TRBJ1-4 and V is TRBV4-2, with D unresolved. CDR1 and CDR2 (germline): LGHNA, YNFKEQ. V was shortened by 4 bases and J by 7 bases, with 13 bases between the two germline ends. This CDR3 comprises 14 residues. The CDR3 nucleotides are TGTGCCAGCAGCCCGGAAAGCGGGAGTGAAAAACTGTTTTTT. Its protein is CASSPESGSEKLFF.

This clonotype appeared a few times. The CDR3 nucleotides read TGTGCCAGCAGCGTATCAGGGGGCAACAATGAGCAGTTCTTC. This sequence encodes CASSVSGGNNEQFF. This chain joins TRBV9 and TRBJ2-1, with 8 bases lining up with TRBD1. V lost 1 base, J lost 5 bases, and 2 bases stayed unmatched. The germline gives CDR1 SGDLS, CDR2 YYNGEE. CDR3 length equals 14 residues.

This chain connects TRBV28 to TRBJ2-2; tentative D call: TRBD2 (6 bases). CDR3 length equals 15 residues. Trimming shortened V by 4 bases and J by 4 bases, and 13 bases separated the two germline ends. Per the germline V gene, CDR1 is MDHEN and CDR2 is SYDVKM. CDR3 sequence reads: CASSSLAEVTGELFF. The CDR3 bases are TGTGCCAGCAGTTCATTAGCGGAGGTCACCGGGGAGCTGTTTTTT.

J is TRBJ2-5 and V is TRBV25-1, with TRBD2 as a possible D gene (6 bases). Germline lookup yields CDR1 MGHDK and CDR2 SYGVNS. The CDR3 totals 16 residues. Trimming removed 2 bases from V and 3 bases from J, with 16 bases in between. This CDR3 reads CASSETEGNVEETQYF. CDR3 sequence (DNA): TGTGCCAGCAGTGAAACGGAGGGGAATGTTGAAGAGACCCAGTACTTC. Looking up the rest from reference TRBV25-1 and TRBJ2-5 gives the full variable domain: EADIYQTPRYLVIGTGKKITLECSQTMGHDKMYWYQQDPGMELHLIHYSYGVNSTEKGDLSSESTVSRIRTEHFPLTLESARPSHTSQYLCASSETEGNVEETQYFGPGTRLLVL.

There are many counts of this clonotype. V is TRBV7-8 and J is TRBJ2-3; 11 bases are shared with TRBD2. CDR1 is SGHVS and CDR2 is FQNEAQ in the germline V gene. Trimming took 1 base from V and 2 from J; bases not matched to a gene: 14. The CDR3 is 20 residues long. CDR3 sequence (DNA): TGTGCCAGCAGCTTAGTAGGCCAGCGACTAGCGGGGTACCTCACAGATACGCAGTATTTT. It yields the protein CASSLVGQRLAGYLTDTQYF.

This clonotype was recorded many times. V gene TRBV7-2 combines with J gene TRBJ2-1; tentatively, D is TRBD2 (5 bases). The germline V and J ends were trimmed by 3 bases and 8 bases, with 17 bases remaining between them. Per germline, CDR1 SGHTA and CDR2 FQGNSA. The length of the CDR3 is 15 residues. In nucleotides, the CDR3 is TGTGCCAGCAGCTTGTCAGGAGGCCGGGTGGATGAGCAGTTCTTC. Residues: CASSLSGGRVDEQFF. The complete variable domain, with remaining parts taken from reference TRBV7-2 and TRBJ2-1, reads GAGVSQSPSNKVTEKGKDVELRCDPISGHTALYWYRQSLGQGLEFLIYFQGNSAPDKSGLPSDRFSAERTGGSVSTLTIQRTQQEDSAVYLCASSLSGGRVDEQFFGPGTRLTVL.

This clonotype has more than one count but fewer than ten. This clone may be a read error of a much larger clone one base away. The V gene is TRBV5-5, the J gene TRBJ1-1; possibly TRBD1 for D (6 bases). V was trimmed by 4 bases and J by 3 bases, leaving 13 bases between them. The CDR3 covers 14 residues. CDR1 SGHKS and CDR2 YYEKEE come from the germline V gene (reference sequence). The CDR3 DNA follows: TGTGCCAGCAGCAGAACAGGGACGGACACTGAAGCTTTCTTT. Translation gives CASSRTGTDTEAFF.

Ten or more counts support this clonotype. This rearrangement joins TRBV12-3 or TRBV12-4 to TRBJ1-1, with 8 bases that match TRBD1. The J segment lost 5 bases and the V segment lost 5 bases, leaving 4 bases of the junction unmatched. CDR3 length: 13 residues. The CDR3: CASSQGAGTEAFF. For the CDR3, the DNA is TGTGCCAGCAGTCAGGGGGCTGGGACTGAAGCTTTCTTT.

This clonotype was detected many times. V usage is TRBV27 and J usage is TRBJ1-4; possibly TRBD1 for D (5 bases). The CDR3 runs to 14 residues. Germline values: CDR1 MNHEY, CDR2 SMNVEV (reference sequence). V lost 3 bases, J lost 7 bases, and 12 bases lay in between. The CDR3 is CASSFWQGSEKLFF. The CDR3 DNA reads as TGTGCCAGCAGTTTCTGGCAGGGCAGTGAAAAACTGTTTTTT. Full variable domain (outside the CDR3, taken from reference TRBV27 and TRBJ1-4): EAQVTQNPRYLITVTGKKLTVTCSQNMNHEYMSWYRQDPGLGLRQIYYSMNVEVTDKGDVPEGYKVSRKEKRNFPLILESPSPNQTSLYFCASSFWQGSEKLFFGSGTQLSVL.

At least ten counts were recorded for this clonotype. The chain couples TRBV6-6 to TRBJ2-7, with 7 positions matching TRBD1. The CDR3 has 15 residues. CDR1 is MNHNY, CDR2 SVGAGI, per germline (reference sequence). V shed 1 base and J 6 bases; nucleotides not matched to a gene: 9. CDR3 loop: CASSYCTGVGCEQYF. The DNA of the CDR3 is TGTGCCAGCAGTTACTGTACAGGGGTGGGATGCGAGCAGTACTTC.